The 12 T cell receptor beta chains below were found in one sample sequenced in a study of T cell changes during pregnancy in multiple sclerosis. Only in-frame clones appear in the TCRdb table, and some are missing; sequencing was by immunoSEQ multiplex PCR. The repertoire holds 90,000 to 120,000 clones, with 90% to 95% as singletons. Here the sequenced sample was peripheral blood, taken before pregnancy. The source is a female donor with multiple sclerosis, enrolled in a pregnancy study.

J is TRBJ1-3 and V is TRBV9, with D perhaps TRBD1 (6 bases). Per germline, CDR1 SGDLS and CDR2 YYNGEE. The V end was cut by 3 bases, the J end by 0 bases, with 10 bases between. CDR3 length equals 15 residues. CDR3 region: CASSGGHFSGNTIYF. The CDR3 region has the DNA TGTGCCAGCAGCGGGGGACATTTCTCTGGAAACACCATATATTTT.

The table lists this clone with a count of one. The CDR3 DNA follows: TGTGCCAGCAGCCATGCGGGGACCTCTGGAAACACCATATATTTT. Protein: CASSHAGTSGNTIYF. The rearrangement links TRBV14 to TRBJ1-3; tentatively, D is TRBD1 (5 bases). The germline V gene encodes CDR1 SGHDN and CDR2 FVKESK. This CDR3 spans 15 amino acids. V gave up 3 bases and J gave up 0 bases, with 9 bases separating them.

This chain connects TRBV6-5 to TRBJ2-6, with D unresolved. This CDR3 region has 15 residues. Germline CDR1 MNHEY, CDR2 SVGAGI. V was trimmed by 2 bases and J by 1 base, leaving 6 bases between them. The DNA of the CDR3 is TGTGCCAGCAGTTACGGGCAATCTGGGGCCAACGTCCTGACTTTC. It specifies CASSYGQSGANVLTF.

V gene TRBV29-1 combines with J gene TRBJ1-2; tentatively, D is TRBD1 (5 bases). Germline V gives CDR1 SQVTM, CDR2 ANQGSEA. The CDR3 is 12 residues long. V was clipped by 1 base and J by 6 bases, with 9 bases between them. CDR3 coding DNA: TGCAGCGTTGAAGGGGCCAGGGATGGCTACACCTTC. This translates into CSVEGARDGYTF.

The J gene is TRBJ1-2, the V gene TRBV12-5; tentative D call: TRBD1 (6 bases). V lost 5 bases and J lost 5, with 6 bases in between. CDR3 length: 11 residues. CDR1 is LGHNT, CDR2 FRNRAP, per germline. CDR3 protein: CASGTGYGYTF. In DNA, the CDR3 is TGTGCTAGTGGTACAGGGTATGGCTACACCTTC.

This rearrangement joins TRBV28 to TRBJ2-7; 7 bases align to TRBD1. Germline CDR1 and CDR2: MDHEN and SYDVKM. V lost 4 bases and J lost 3; bases outside the gene matches: 3. This CDR3 spans 13 amino acids. In DNA, the CDR3 is TGTGCCAGCAGTTCGGGACAGCTCTACGAGCAGTACTTC. This encodes CASSSGQLYEQYF.

This chain joins TRBV5-4 and TRBJ2-7, with 13 positions matching TRBD2. Germline CDR1 SGHNT, CDR2 YYREEE (reference sequence). The trim removed 4 bases at V and 4 bases at J, leaving 5 bases unmatched. The CDR3 covers 15 residues. CDR3 region: CASSNGLAGEYEQYF. DNA of the CDR3: TGTGCCAGCAGCAACGGACTAGCGGGAGAATACGAGCAGTACTTC.

The chain employs TRBV2 and TRBJ2-1, with D possibly matching TRBD2 (5 bases). The CDR3 totals 15 residues. V shed 7 bases and J shed 7 bases, with 20 bases lying between them. Germline V CDR1 and CDR2: SNHLY, FYNNEI. CDR3 loop: CASTPPGGRGNEQFF. In nucleotides, the CDR3 is TGTGCCAGCACCCCTCCCGGAGGTCGAGGGAATGAGCAGTTCTTC.

This chain uses TRBV25-1 with TRBJ1-5, with unresolved D. CDR1 is MGHDK, CDR2 SYGVNS, per germline. The CDR3 totals 13 residues. The V end lost 2 bases, the J end lost 4 bases, and 6 bases lay between the germline ends. The CDR3 coding sequence is TGTGCCAGCAGTGAAGGCGGAAATCAGCCCCAGCATTTT. Protein sequence: CASSEGGNQPQHF.

This clone occurred once. The chain employs TRBV27 and TRBJ2-5; the D is unclear. Trimming cost V 5 bases and J 5 bases, with 18 bases left between them. The V gene's germline CDR1 is MNHEY and CDR2 SMNVEV (reference sequence). CDR3 size: 15 residues. CDR3 amino acids: CASSPSPMVRETQYF. CDR3 nucleotide sequence: TGTGCCAGCAGTCCATCACCTATGGTACGGGAGACCCAGTACTTC.

The chain joins TRBV18 to TRBJ2-3; D perhaps matches TRBD2 (6 bases). CDR1 KGHSH and CDR2 LQKENI come from the germline V gene. Trimming removed 2 bases from V and 6 bases from J, with 12 bases in between. This CDR3 is built from 14 residues. CDR3 nucleotide sequence: TGTGCCAGCTCACCAGGAGGGTTTTCGGATACGCAGTATTTT. Residues: CASSPGGFSDTQYF.

The gene calls are TRBV7-3 and TRBJ2-5; possibly TRBD1 for D (6 bases). V gave up 1 base and J gave up 5 bases, with 11 bases separating them. The CDR3 length is 14 residues. Germline V CDR1 and CDR2: SGHTA, FQGTGA. Here the CDR3 reads CASSLNNRAETQYF. In DNA, the CDR3 is TGTGCCAGCAGCTTAAATAACAGGGCGGAGACCCAGTACTTC.